The rows below give T cell receptor beta chains drawn from one sample of a study of blood T cell repertoires in COVID-19. Sequencing used immunoSEQ multiplex PCR; TCRdb keeps in-frame clones, though not all of them. Here the sample spans some 670,000 clones, around 90% being singletons. Sequenced input: peripheral blood. These receptors were collected from a woman younger than 30 with acute or convalescent COVID-19. CDR3s include the opening cysteine and the closing phenylalanine or tryptophan. The D gene is left open where the match is weak. Size tells how often a clone was seen (once, few, many) or the class of an expanded clone, and some rows leave it out.

D: TRBD1
size: -
J: TRBJ2-7
V: TRBV6-6
CDR3: CASSLRTGTYEQYF
DNA: TGTGCCAGCAGCCTACGGACAGGAACCTACGAGCAGTACTTC

D: -
size: -
J: TRBJ1-4
V: TRBV27
CDR3: CASSLGGAGEKLFF
DNA: TGTGCCAGCAGTTTGGGGGGGGCGGGTGAAAAACTGTTTTTT

D: -
size: -
J: TRBJ1-3
V: TRBV5-1
CDR3: CASSPRGSGNTIYF
DNA: TGCGCCAGCAGCCCCCGCGGCTCTGGAAACACCATATATTTT

D: TRBD2
size: -
J: TRBJ2-7
V: TRBV28
CDR3: CASGLLTSSLLRGAAALSYEQYF
DNA: TGTGCCAGCGGCTTACTTACGAGTAGTTTACTGCGGGGGGCCGCGGCCCTTTCCTACGAGCAGTACTTC

D: -
size: -
J: TRBJ2-7
V: TRBV7-9
CDR3: CASSLTIGSSSYEQYF
DNA: TGTGCCAGCAGCTTAACGATAGGGAGCAGCTCGTACGAGCAGTACTTC

D: -
size: -
J: TRBJ1-5
V: TRBV6-2/TRBV6-3
CDR3: CASSYSGGGQPQHF
DNA: TGTGCCAGCAGTTACAGCGGGGGCGGGCAGCCCCAGCATTTT

D: -
size: -
J: TRBJ1-5
V: TRBV2
CDR3: CASSDSGFSNQPQHF
DNA: TGTGCCAGCAGTGACTCGGGGTTTAGCAATCAGCCCCAGCATTTT

D: -
size: -
J: TRBJ2-7
V: TRBV30
CDR3: CAWSVHSSYEQYF
DNA: TGTGCCTGGAGTGTGCACAGCTCCTACGAGCAGTACTTC

D: -
size: -
J: TRBJ2-1
V: TRBV5-6
CDR3: CASTQGPRDEQFF
DNA: TGTGCCAGCACCCAGGGGCCCAGGGACGAGCAGTTCTTC

D: -
size: few
J: TRBJ1-1
V: TRBV3-1/TRBV3-2
CDR3: CASSQRENTEAFF
DNA: TGTGCCAGCAGTCAACGGGAGAACACTGAAGCTTTCTTT

D: TRBD2
size: -
J: TRBJ2-2
V: TRBV4-1
CDR3: CASSHLAEHTGELFF
DNA: TGCGCCAGCAGCCATCTAGCGGAGCACACCGGGGAGCTGTTTTTT

D: -
size: -
J: TRBJ1-1
V: TRBV6-5
CDR3: CASSYQAMNTEAFF
DNA: TGTGCCAGCAGTTACCAGGCAATGAACACTGAAGCTTTCTTT

D: TRBD1
size: -
J: TRBJ1-2
V: TRBV28
CDR3: CASSPTGFEGYTF
DNA: TGTGCCAGCAGCCCGACAGGGTTTGAGGGCTACACCTTC

D: -
size: -
J: TRBJ1-2
V: TRBV10-2
CDR3: CASSGADSHNYGYTF
DNA: TGCGCCAGCAGTGGAGCGGACAGCCATAACTATGGCTACACCTTC

D: -
size: -
J: TRBJ1-2
V: TRBV11-2
CDR3: CASSLVAGPYGYTF
DNA: TGTGCCAGCAGCTTAGTGGCAGGCCCCTATGGCTACACCTTC

D: -
size: once
J: TRBJ2-6
V: TRBV12-5
CDR3: CASGLYPLNEFSGANVLTF
DNA: TGTGCTAGTGGTTTGTATCCCTTGAACGAGTTTTCTGGGGCCAACGTCCTGACTTTC

D: TRBD2
size: -
J: TRBJ2-7
V: TRBV6-1
CDR3: CASSEWASGGTYEQYF
DNA: TGTGCCAGCAGTGAATGGGCTAGCGGGGGGACCTACGAGCAGTACTTC

D: TRBD1
size: -
J: TRBJ1-4
V: TRBV18
CDR3: CASSSETGGWNEKLFF
DNA: TGTGCCAGCTCATCCGAAACAGGGGGCTGGAATGAAAAACTGTTTTTT

D: TRBD2
size: -
J: TRBJ2-3
V: TRBV7-2
CDR3: CASSLALAGGTDTQYF
DNA: TGTGCCAGCAGCTTAGCATTGGCGGGGGGGACAGATACGCAGTATTTT

D: -
size: -
J: TRBJ1-1
V: TRBV14
CDR3: CASSQIGHYMNTEAFF
DNA: TGTGCCAGCAGCCAAATAGGCCACTACATGAACACTGAAGCTTTCTTT

D: -
size: once
J: TRBJ1-4
V: TRBV28
CDR3: CASCGQFEKLFF
DNA: TGTGCCAGCTGCGGACAGTTTGAAAAACTGTTTTTT

D: -
size: -
J: TRBJ2-1
V: TRBV7-8
CDR3: CASSLEDILAFNEQFF
DNA: TGTGCCAGCAGCTTAGAAGACATCCTAGCCTTCAATGAGCAGTTCTTC

D: TRBD1
size: -
J: TRBJ1-1
V: TRBV19
CDR3: CASSISRGQGDTEAFF
DNA: TGTGCCAGTAGTATATCGAGAGGACAGGGCGACACTGAAGCTTTCTTT

D: -
size: -
J: TRBJ2-2
V: TRBV7-2
CDR3: CASSLVGSRELFF
DNA: TGTGCCAGCAGCTTAGTTGGGAGCCGGGAGCTGTTTTTT

D: -
size: few
J: TRBJ1-5
V: TRBV24-1
CDR3: CATSPEGNQPQHF
DNA: TGTGCCACCAGCCCGGAGGGGAATCAGCCCCAGCATTTT

D: -
size: -
J: TRBJ1-2
V: TRBV19
CDR3: CASSGNGGVHGYTF
DNA: TGTGCCAGTAGCGGGAACGGGGGAGTACATGGCTACACCTTC

D: TRBD2
size: -
J: TRBJ2-3
V: TRBV5-1
CDR3: CASSLGGTSGPGGTQYF
DNA: TGCGCCAGCAGCTTGGGAGGGACTAGCGGGCCGGGAGGCACGCAGTATTTT

D: -
size: -
J: TRBJ1-3
V: TRBV11-2
CDR3: CASSLGGGKGNTIYF
DNA: TGTGCCAGCAGCTTGGGAGGGGGTAAAGGAAACACCATATATTTT

D: TRBD1
size: -
J: TRBJ1-4
V: TRBV6-1
CDR3: CASSGRTGGWSEKLFF
DNA: TGTGCCAGCAGTGGGAGGACAGGGGGTTGGAGTGAAAAACTGTTTTTT

D: -
size: -
J: TRBJ1-1
V: TRBV15
CDR3: CATGGGTMNTEAFF
DNA: TGTGCCACCGGGGGGGGGACAATGAACACTGAAGCTTTCTTT

D: -
size: -
J: TRBJ1-2
V: TRBV30
CDR3: CAWSVRGPTNGGYTF
DNA: TGTGCCTGGAGTGTAAGGGGTCCTACCAACGGTGGCTACACCTTC

D: TRBD1
size: -
J: TRBJ1-5
V: TRBV19
CDR3: CASTTDRGYNQPQHF
DNA: TGTGCCAGTACCACGGACAGGGGATACAATCAGCCCCAGCATTTT

D: -
size: -
J: TRBJ1-1
V: TRBV3-1/TRBV3-2
CDR3: CASSQDITEAFF
DNA: TGTGCCAGCAGCCAAGATATCACTGAAGCTTTCTTT

D: -
size: -
J: TRBJ1-1
V: TRBV7-9
CDR3: CASSLQGYTEAFF
DNA: TGTGCCAGCAGCTTACAGGGCTATACTGAAGCTTTCTTT

D: -
size: -
J: TRBJ2-1
V: TRBV5-1
CDR3: CASSPRPPQVSYNEQFF
DNA: TGCGCCAGCAGCCCACGCCCCCCCCAGGTCTCCTACAATGAGCAGTTCTTC

D: -
size: -
J: TRBJ2-3
V: TRBV5-1
CDR3: CASSSDSTSTDTQYF
DNA: TGCGCCAGCAGCTCGGACAGTACTAGCACAGATACGCAGTATTTT

D: -
size: -
J: TRBJ1-2
V: TRBV11-2
CDR3: CASSHNAGGKLPYGYTF
DNA: TGTGCCAGCAGTCATAATGCGGGCGGGAAGCTACCTTATGGCTACACCTTC

D: -
size: -
J: TRBJ1-5
V: TRBV6-5
CDR3: CASSYAGVNQPQHF
DNA: TGTGCCAGCAGTTACGCAGGGGTGAATCAGCCCCAGCATTTT

D: TRBD2
size: -
J: TRBJ2-1
V: TRBV6-2/TRBV6-3
CDR3: CASSYSSDGGFNEQFF
DNA: TGTGCCAGCAGTTACTCGTCAGACGGGGGGTTTAATGAGCAGTTCTTC

D: -
size: once
J: TRBJ2-3
V: TRBV7-2
CDR3: CASSLANTEMYF
DNA: TGTGCCAGCAGCTTAGCGAACACGGAGATGTATTTT

D: -
size: -
J: TRBJ1-5
V: TRBV19
CDR3: CASSTTIHQPQHF
DNA: TGTGCCAGTAGTACTACCATTCATCAGCCCCAGCATTTT

D: TRBD1
size: -
J: TRBJ1-2
V: TRBV4-3
CDR3: CASNHPGTGNGYTF
DNA: TGCGCCAGCAACCACCCCGGGACAGGGAATGGCTACACCTTC

D: -
size: -
J: TRBJ1-1
V: TRBV5-6
CDR3: CASSLIDLNTEAFF
DNA: TGTGCCAGCAGCTTGATCGACTTGAACACTGAAGCTTTCTTT

D: -
size: -
J: TRBJ1-4
V: TRBV4-1
CDR3: CASSHPPGKANEKLFF
DNA: TGCGCCAGCAGCCATCCCCCGGGAAAAGCTAATGAAAAACTGTTTTTT

D: -
size: -
J: TRBJ1-1
V: TRBV7-9
CDR3: CASSLSRGKYTEAFF
DNA: TGTGCCAGCAGCTTAAGTAGGGGGAAGTATACTGAAGCTTTCTTT

D: TRBD1
size: -
J: TRBJ2-2
V: TRBV9
CDR3: CASSVVGQIHTGELFF
DNA: TGTGCCAGCAGCGTAGTGGGACAGATTCACACCGGGGAGCTGTTTTTT

D: TRBD1
size: -
J: TRBJ2-2
V: TRBV25-1
CDR3: CASRDLGQRNTGELFF
DNA: TGTGCCAGCAGAGACTTGGGACAGAGAAACACCGGGGAGCTGTTTTTT

D: -
size: -
J: TRBJ2-1
V: TRBV20-1
CDR3: CSASMDIPYNEQFF
DNA: TGCAGTGCTAGTATGGACATCCCCTACAATGAGCAGTTCTTC

D: TRBD2
size: once
J: TRBJ2-3
V: TRBV9
CDR3: CASSVGSGGATDTQYF
DNA: TGTGCCAGCAGCGTAGGAAGCGGGGGGGCCACAGATACGCAGTATTTT

D: TRBD1
size: -
J: TRBJ2-1
V: TRBV6-1
CDR3: CASSGLPGTGDYNEQFF
DNA: TGTGCCAGCAGTGGACTACCCGGGACAGGGGATTACAATGAGCAGTTCTTC

D: -
size: -
J: TRBJ1-3
V: TRBV7-9
CDR3: CASSFWSDFAGNTIYF
DNA: TGTGCCAGCAGCTTCTGGAGTGATTTTGCGGGAAACACCATATATTTT

D: -
size: -
J: TRBJ2-7
V: TRBV29-1
CDR3: CSVQGQGIYEQYF
DNA: TGCAGCGTTCAGGGTCAGGGGATCTACGAGCAGTACTTC

D: TRBD1
size: -
J: TRBJ2-7
V: TRBV30
CDR3: CAWSGETGIYEQYF
DNA: TGTGCCTGGAGTGGGGAGACAGGGATCTACGAGCAGTACTTC

D: TRBD1
size: -
J: TRBJ1-1
V: TRBV6-4
CDR3: CASSRTGGKFGSRTEAFF
DNA: TGTGCCAGCAGTAGGACAGGGGGCAAGTTTGGTTCGAGGACTGAAGCTTTCTTT